These 3 T cell receptor beta chains originate from one sample sequenced in a study of T cell responses to AZD1222 COVID-19 vaccine. Profiled with immunoSEQ multiplex PCR; TCRdb holds only in-frame clones, not every one. The sample lists some 110,000 clones; just under 95% were seen once. Sequenced material: peripheral blood, taken on day 0 of AZD1222 vaccination. The receptors originated from an adult in good health.

J is TRBJ1-6 and V is TRBV23-1, with a tentative D call TRBD1 (5 bases). TRBV23-1 is marked as an open reading frame, function uncertain. Between the trimmed V and J ends, which lost 7 bases and 0 bases, there was a span of 19 bases. There are 18 residues in the CDR3. The CDR3 is CASTRKGQKGSYNSPLHF. CDR3 nucleotides: TGCGCCAGCACCCGAAAGGGGCAAAAAGGCTCCTATAATTCACCCCTCCACTTT.

The chain couples TRBV11-2 to TRBJ2-2, with TRBD2 matching over 14 bases. Germline V gene data show CDR1 as SGHAT and CDR2 as FQNNGV. CDR3 size: 15 residues. With 6 bases clipped from V and 5 bases from J, the junction kept 2 bases outside the gene matches. CDR3 amino acids: CASRGLAGATGELFF. For the CDR3, the DNA is TGTGCCAGCAGGGGACTAGCGGGAGCAACCGGGGAGCTGTTTTTT.

The chain is built from TRBV29-1 and TRBJ1-1; perhaps TRBD1 as D (5 bases). The CDR3 is 12 residues long. V was trimmed by 3 bases and J by 11 bases, leaving 16 bases between them. In germline, CDR1 is SQVTM, CDR2 ANQGSEA. CDR3 DNA sequence: TGCAGCGTTGAGCTCGGGGGATTTGAGGCTTTCTTT. Amino acid sequence: CSVELGGFEAFF.